One and the same sample provided the 30 T cell receptor beta chains below, sequenced in a study of metastatic and nonmetastatic thyroid tumors. Prior to thyroid surgery, none of the patients had received any treatment. TCRdb redid the clone calls on the PCR reads using MiXCR. The sample shows 25,000 to 30,000 clones, around a quarter of them seen only once. Sequencing input: blood. These receptor sequences come from a female donor with papillary thyroid cancer or a benign thyroid nodule (not recorded which). Some clones in this sample may be carry-over from other donors' samples.

This clone was detected only a few times. An end of the junction differs from the germline gene, which may be a read error. The CDR3 region has the DNA TGTGCCAGCAGCTTCGTACTAGCGGTCCCCAACAATGAGCGGTTCTTC. Encoded protein: CASSFVLAVPNNERFF. V and J are TRBV7-4 and TRBJ2-1; 8 bases align to TRBD2. CDR3 size: 16 residues. Germline values: CDR1 SGHVT, CDR2 SQSDAQ.

This clone was observed at least ten times. The chain employs TRBV20-1 and TRBJ1-4; D is uncertain. This CDR3 has 11 amino acids. Germline CDR1 DFQATT, CDR2 SNEGSKA (reference sequence). V was cut by 2 bases and J by 5 bases, with 3 bases left in between. CDR3 in DNA: TGCAGTGCTAGACAGAATGAAAAACTGTTTTTT. Amino acid sequence: CSARQNEKLFF.

The rearrangement links TRBV29-1 to TRBJ2-3; no definite D call. In germline, CDR1 is SQVTM, CDR2 ANQGSEA. Trimming shortened V by 8 bases and J by 1 base, and 10 bases separated the two germline ends. CDR3 length: 12 amino acids. DNA of the CDR3: TGCAGCTTTCACACGGGCACAGATACGCAGTATTTT. Translated: CSFHTGTDTQYF.

In its sample, this clone was seen many times. The chain links TRBV12-3 or TRBV12-4 to TRBJ1-2; D possibly corresponds to TRBD1 (6 bases). Trimming took off 6 bases at V and 3 bases at J, with 17 bases between the two ends. The CDR3 covers 15 residues. CDR3 bases: TGTGCCAGCAGGGTACAGGGAAGGGGTTACTATGGCTACACCTTC. Translated: CASRVQGRGYYGYTF.

This clone has ten or more counts. The sample has other DNA sequences that encode this CDR3 too. The chain joins TRBV6-4 to TRBJ2-3; 9 bases are a match to TRBD2. The trim removed 0 bases at V and 3 bases at J, leaving 4 bases unmatched. Germline V CDR1 and CDR2: MRHNA, SNTAGT. This CDR3 is 16 amino acids long. The CDR3 protein is CASSDSGGRGTDTQYF. CDR3 DNA sequence: TGTGCCAGCAGTGACTCGGGCGGGAGGGGGACAGATACGCAGTATTTT.

By sample fraction, this clone is medium-sized. V usage is TRBV7-9 and J usage is TRBJ2-1; D uncertain. Germline V gene sequence: CDR1 SEHNR, CDR2 FQNEAQ (reference sequence). Trimming cost V 10 bases and J 0 bases, with 7 bases left between them. The CDR3 contains 12 residues. In DNA, the CDR3 is TGTGCCATGTCGAGCTCCTACAATGAGCAGTTCTTC. Amino acids: CAMSSSYNEQFF.

This clone was seen ten or more times. The chain has TRBV20-1 and TRBJ2-3, with D hard to call. This CDR3 is 14 amino acids long. CDR1 and CDR2 (germline): DFQATT, SNEGSKA (reference sequence). V was shortened by 6 bases and J by 8 bases, with 21 bases between the two germline ends. CDR3 in amino acids: CSAPVPGTSGTQYF. DNA for the CDR3: TGCAGTGCGCCTGTTCCTGGAACAAGTGGTACGCAGTATTTT.

Of note for this clone: The junction departs from the called germline gene at one end, perhaps through a read error. The V call is TRBV6-4, the J call TRBJ2-2, with 13 bases identical to TRBD2. This CDR3 comprises 15 residues. Germline values: CDR1 MRHNA, CDR2 SNTAGT. The CDR3 is CASSDGTSGTVELFF. The CDR3 DNA follows: TGTGCCAGCAGTGACGGGACTAGCGGGACCGTGGAGCTATTTTTT.

The CDR3 loop is CASSLAGSNEQFF. The CDR3 region has the DNA TGTGCCAGCAGCTTAGCGGGCAGCAATGAGCAGTTCTTC. The rearrangement uses TRBV7-8 and TRBJ2-1, with D unresolved. CDR3 size: 13 residues. CDR1 and CDR2 from the germline V gene are SGHVS and FQNEAQ. Deletions cut 0 bases from V and 6 bases from J, with 6 bases between.

The genes are TRBV18 and TRBJ2-7; unclear D gene. CDR1 and CDR2 from the germline V gene are KGHSH and LQKENI. Trimming removed 4 bases from V and 5 bases from J, with 15 bases in between. CDR3 size: 14 residues. The CDR3 sequence: CASSRNEGSDEQYV. The CDR3 DNA follows: TGTGCCAGCTCACGCAACGAAGGAAGTGACGAGCAGTACGTC.

Ten or more counts support this clone. The rearrangement links TRBV20-1 to TRBJ2-5; D is ambiguous. Per germline, CDR1 DFQATT and CDR2 SNEGSKA (reference sequence). The CDR3 runs to 12 residues. V lost 1 base and J 7 bases, leaving 10 bases between the germline ends. The CDR3 DNA follows: TGCAGTGCTAGAGCCGCTGGGGTGACCCAGTACTTC. Amino acids: CSARAAGVTQYF.

This clone was recorded at least ten times. The chain is built from TRBV3-1 and TRBJ1-1; D not certain. The CDR3 length is 13 residues. CDR1 is LGHDT and CDR2 is YNNKEL in the germline V gene (reference sequence). The ends were cut back, 1 base at V and 0 bases at J, with 3 bases in the middle. CDR3 sequence reads: CASSQGVNTEAFF. CDR3 coding DNA: TGTGCCAGCAGCCAAGGAGTGAACACTGAAGCTTTCTTT.

Note on this clone: With a much larger clone just one base away, this may be a read error. The same CDR3 can be traced to other DNA sequences in this sample. The CDR3 DNA follows: TGCAGTGCTGGACAGGGTGACGGTGAGCTGTTTTTT. Translating gives CSAGQGDGELFF. The gene calls are TRBV20-1 and TRBJ2-2, with 8 bases fitting TRBD1. The ends lost 5 bases at V and 11 bases at J; junction bases unmatched: 7. Germline CDR1 reads DFQATT; CDR2 reads SNEGSKA (reference sequence). The length of the CDR3 is 12 residues.

The V and J genes are TRBV18 and TRBJ2-2; 7 positions match TRBD1. With 0 bases clipped from V and 2 bases from J, the junction kept 3 bases outside the gene matches. The CDR3 covers 16 residues. Per germline, CDR1 KGHSH and CDR2 LQKENI. The CDR3 reads CASSPPGTANTGELFF. In nucleotides, the CDR3 is TGTGCCAGCTCACCACCGGGGACAGCAAACACCGGGGAGCTGTTTTTT.

This clone was counted a few times. This chain links TRBV6-4 with TRBJ2-1, with a tentative D call TRBD2 (6 bases). CDR3 length: 15 residues. V was cut by 0 bases and J by 0 bases, with 6 bases left in between. In germline, CDR1 is MRHNA, CDR2 SNTAGT. CDR3 loop: CASSDSSGSYNEQFF. CDR3 sequence (DNA): TGTGCCAGCAGTGACTCTAGCGGCTCCTACAATGAGCAGTTCTTC.

The chain recombines TRBV19 with TRBJ2-5; maybe TRBD1 (6 bases). Trimming took 6 bases from V and 7 from J, leaving 18 bases between them. Germline-derived CDR1 and CDR2 are LNHDA and SQIVND (reference sequence). The CDR3 spans 14 residues. CDR3 residues: CASSRSAGDGTQYF. In DNA, the CDR3 is TGTGCCAGTAGCCGCTCCGCAGGGGATGGGACCCAGTACTTC.

Ten or more counts support this clone. This chain links TRBV6-1 with TRBJ1-3, with unresolved D. This CDR3 comprises 11 residues. With 6 bases removed from V and 5 bases from J, the gap between germline ends came to 5 bases. The germline V gene has CDR1 MNHNS and CDR2 SASEGT. In DNA, the CDR3 is TGTGCCAGCAGCAACCGAAACACCATATATTTT. Amino acids: CASSNRNTIYF.

This clone was detected a few times. The chain couples TRBV27 to TRBJ2-7; 8 bases map to TRBD1. CDR1 is MNHEY, CDR2 SMNVEV, per germline (reference sequence). Germline trimming cut 6 bases from V and 4 bases from J; bases unmatched to any gene: 11. The CDR3 is made up of 15 amino acids. CDR3 residues: CASSYTMDRAYEQYF. The CDR3 DNA sequence: TGTGCCAGCAGCTATACGATGGACAGGGCATACGAGCAGTACTTC.

The chain links TRBV27 to TRBJ1-2; a possible D gene is TRBD1 (5 bases). The CDR3 spans 14 residues. CDR1 is MNHEY, CDR2 SMNVEV, per germline (reference sequence). The V end was cut by 6 bases, the J end by 0 bases, with 11 bases between. CDR3 nucleotides: TGTGCCAGCAGCCTGACAGCAACTAACTATGGCTACACCTTC. Translated, it gives CASSLTATNYGYTF.

This clone was detected only a few times. This rearrangement joins TRBV20-1 to TRBJ2-7; 11 positions match TRBD2. The V segment lost 3 bases and the J segment 3 bases; nucleotides outside the gene matches: 7. CDR1 is DFQATT and CDR2 is SNEGSKA in the germline V gene (reference sequence). This CDR3 contains 15 residues. CDR3 in DNA: TGCAGTGCTAGTGATACTAGCGGGGGAATCTACGAGCAGTACTTC. Translation gives CSASDTSGGIYEQYF.

This clone was detected ten times or more. The identical CDR3 is also encoded by other nucleotide sequences in the sample. The chain recombines TRBV2 with TRBJ2-1; no definite D call. Germline loops: CDR1 SNHLY, CDR2 FYNNEI. This CDR3 contains 10 residues. Trimming cost V 7 bases and J 10 bases, with 8 bases left between them. The CDR3 region has the DNA TGTGCCAGCAATGGCTACGAGCAGTTCTTC. Protein sequence: CASNGYEQFF.

The gene calls are TRBV4-2 and TRBJ2-3; D unclear. The V end was cut by 0 bases, the J end by 3 bases, with 13 bases between. The CDR3 totals 16 residues. Looked up from germline, CDR1 is LGHNA and CDR2 is YNFKEQ. CDR3 sequence: CASSQETSLRTDTQYF. Here the CDR3 DNA reads TGTGCCAGCAGCCAAGAAACAAGTCTGCGGACAGATACGCAGTATTTT.

This clone was recorded a few times. In nucleotides, the CDR3 is TGTGCCAGCAGGCCTTCAGGGGTATTGTACAATGAGCAGTTCTTC. Protein sequence: CASRPSGVLYNEQFF. This sequence joins TRBV6-1 and TRBJ2-1; TRBD1 is a possible D gene (6 bases). CDR1 and CDR2 (germline): MNHNS, SASEGT. V lost 6 bases and J 4 bases, leaving 16 bases between the germline ends. This CDR3 has 15 amino acids.

This clone was counted ten times or more. A junction boundary mismatches the germline segment, possibly from a read error. The chain recombines TRBV3-1 with TRBJ1-2; 9 positions agree with TRBD1. CDR3 length: 11 residues. Germline V gene sequence: CDR1 LGHDT, CDR2 YNNKEL (reference sequence). The CDR3 DNA sequence: TGTGCCAGCAGCCAGGGGGACAGGGTACACTTC. Translation gives CASSQGDRVHF.

This clone was seen ten or more times. The chain combines TRBV19 with TRBJ2-7, with a possible D match to TRBD2 (6 bases). V was trimmed by 3 bases and J by 5 bases, leaving 14 bases between them. The CDR3 contains 14 residues. Germline CDR1 reads LNHDA; CDR2 reads SQIVND (reference sequence). CDR3 amino acids: CASSIWDRRDEQYF. CDR3 DNA: TGTGCCAGTAGTATTTGGGACCGGAGGGACGAGCAGTACTTC. The full variable domain, rest sourced from reference TRBV19 and TRBJ2-7, is DGGITQSPKYLFRKEGQNVTLSCEQNLNHDAMYWYRQDPGQGLRLIYYSQIVNDFQKGDIAEGYSVSREKKESFPLTVTSAQKNPTAFYLCASSIWDRRDEQYFGPGTRLTVT.

The V call is TRBV19, the J call TRBJ2-7; maybe TRBD1 (5 bases). Germline CDR1 reads LNHDA; CDR2 reads SQIVND (reference sequence). This CDR3 is built from 15 residues. The V end lost 1 base, the J end lost 2 bases, and 12 bases lay between the germline ends. CDR3 coding DNA: TGTGCCAGTAGTATAGCAATGGGGCCTACCTACGAGCAGTACTTC. It translates to CASSIAMGPTYEQYF.

The genes are TRBV7-3 and TRBJ1-1, with 9 bases fitting TRBD1. V was clipped by 4 bases and J by 4 bases; unmatched bases: 4. This CDR3 spans 14 amino acids. Per germline, CDR1 SGHTA and CDR2 FQGTGA. The CDR3 sequence: CASSSGQGATEAFF. The CDR3 DNA reads TGTGCCAGCAGCTCGGGACAGGGCGCCACTGAAGCTTTCTTT.

This clone is labeled medium-sized. The chain carries TRBV6-2 or TRBV6-3 and TRBJ1-5, with D unclear. The V end lost 6 bases, the J end lost 6 bases, and 12 bases lay between the germline ends. The CDR3 runs 13 residues. The germline gives CDR1 MNHEY, CDR2 SVGEGT. CDR3 sequence reads: CASSPDEVQPQHF. DNA of the CDR3: TGTGCCAGCAGCCCCGACGAGGTTCAGCCCCAGCATTTT.

About this clone: In this CDR3 the conserved last residue, phenylalanine or tryptophan, is missing, so a read error is likely. The V call is TRBV6-1, the J call TRBJ1-1; TRBD1 matches 8 bases. This CDR3 has 13 residues. Germline V gene lookup returns CDR1 MNHNS and CDR2 SASEGT. DNA for the CDR3: TGTGCCATCAGTCGACAGGGGCCGCTTGAAGCTTTCCTT. It is translated as CAISRQGPLEAFL.

Many counts were recorded for this clone. Other DNA sequences in the sample encode the same CDR3. The rearrangement uses TRBV19 and TRBJ2-7, with 9 positions matching TRBD1. Germline CDR1 LNHDA, CDR2 SQIVND (reference sequence). This CDR3 has 12 amino acids. The ends lost 3 bases at V and 9 bases at J; junction bases unmatched: 3. The CDR3 bases are TGTGCCAGTAGTATGGGACAGGGCTTGCAGTACTTC. This gives the protein CASSMGQGLQYF.